What follows describes a single T cell receptor beta chain. This clone's antigen is unknown. Nothing much larger sits one base from this clone, and base qualities are not available. Sequenced using an Illumina HiSeq 2500. TCR beta libraries were prepared by quantitative 5'-RACE with molecular barcodes. Per the source publication's procedure: Disease-linked TCR variants were identified with a new computational method built on a probabilistic model of VDJ rearrangement. The public reads were run again by TCRdb, first through fastp at Q25 and then through MiXCR, and only productive beta chains were kept. Under each unique CDR3 protein, matching rows form one entry showing the most common genes and DNA. TCRdb, not the authors, supplied the V and J calls. The sample table contains approximately 260,000 distinct CDR3 sequences; only one count was recorded for approximately 9% of them. 6.8% of the sample goes to the ten largest clones.

The germline V gene (reference sequence) supplies CDR1 LNHDA and CDR2 SQIVND. The CDR3 measures 11 amino acids from cysteine to phenylalanine. Only the CDR3 part of the read is kept: 33 bases, read in frame from the first base. V loses 11 bases of germline sequence and J loses 2 bases, and the interval between the two ends is 7 bases. The data originate from a study of CD8 T cells in ankylosing spondylitis (dated by TCRdb to the late 2010s). Background for the entire study: The study profiled T cell receptor beta repertoires in healthy donors and ankylosing spondylitis patients to find disease-linked TCR variants. The full study cohort comprised 20 to 25 ankylosing spondylitis patients and 85 to 120 healthy donors. Peripheral blood samples were taken, and synovial fluid was additionally collected from ankylosing spondylitis patients.

The study at large found these results: The disease-linked clones were reported as significantly enriched in matched synovial fluid samples from ankylosing spondylitis patients. A TCR beta motif made up of several highly homologous amino acid variants appeared to be characteristic of blood from ankylosing spondylitis patients. Some TCR beta motif variants had previously been reported in synovial fluid and blood of reactive arthritis patients, which suggested common disease-initiation mechanisms. A CD8+ phenotype was shown by the disease-linked clones, which were found at relatively low frequencies in peripheral blood.

The TCR originated in a male donor with ankylosing spondylitis or in good health (not recorded which). Sequences were obtained from blood, either unsorted or a sorted T cell fraction (not recorded which). Here the chain combines TRBV19 and TRBJ2-1; there is no confident call for the D gene. The CDR3 loop reads CAPSAYNEQFF. In nucleotides, the sequence is TGTGCCCCCTCAGCCTACAATGAGCAGTTCTTC.